Following are 19 T cell receptor beta chains from one sample sequenced in a study of CD8+ T cells in alopecia areata. Sample treatment: oral pan-JAK inhibitor, 5-10 mg twice daily. TCR sequencing used cDNA made by reverse transcription of extracted RNA. TCRdb's copy holds only in-frame clones and misses some; the assay was immunoSEQ multiplex PCR. The profile shows 180,000 or so clones, approximately 53% of them singletons. The sample in question was CD8+ T cells sorted from blood, obtained at week 24, from a patient treated with tofacitinib. The receptors derive from a human donor with alopecia areata.

The chain recombines TRBV19 with TRBJ1-2; D remains unclear. The CDR3 length is 11 residues. Germline CDR1 reads LNHDA; CDR2 reads SQIVND (reference sequence). The V gene lost 4 bases and the J gene lost 5 bases, with 5 bases spanning the gap. Here the CDR3 reads CASSTRYGYTF. CDR3 sequence (DNA): TGTGCCAGTAGTACCCGATATGGCTACACCTTC. The full variable domain, in which reference TRBV19 and TRBJ1-2 provide the parts outside the CDR3, is DGGITQSPKYLFRKEGQNVTLSCEQNLNHDAMYWYRQDPGQGLRLIYYSQIVNDFQKGDIAEGYSVSREKKESFPLTVTSAQKNPTAFYLCASSTRYGYTFGSGTRLTVV.

The chain uses TRBV13 and TRBJ1-4, with D tentatively TRBD1 (5 bases). CDR1 PRHDT and CDR2 FYEKMQ come from the germline V gene (reference sequence). This CDR3 has 14 residues. V lost 5 bases and J lost 5, with 12 bases in between. CDR3 residues: CASSRQKGNEKLFF. DNA for the CDR3: TGTGCCAGCAGCCGACAGAAGGGAAATGAAAAACTGTTTTTT.

The chain carries TRBV9 and TRBJ1-2, with a tentative D call TRBD1 (5 bases). The CDR3 spans 16 residues. Germline V lookup: CDR1 SGDLS, CDR2 YYNGEE. V was clipped by 0 bases and J by 3 bases, with 15 bases between them. CDR3 loop: CASSVASGRLDYGYTF. The CDR3 bases are TGTGCCAGCAGCGTAGCTTCAGGGAGGCTGGACTATGGCTACACCTTC.

The CDR3 bases are TGCAGCGTTGATCTGGGGTATGGCTACACCTTC. It translates to CSVDLGYGYTF. The J gene is TRBJ1-2, the V gene TRBV29-1; no firm D call. The CDR3 loop spans 11 amino acids. Germline loops: CDR1 SQVTM, CDR2 ANQGSEA. V lost 3 bases and J 5 bases, leaving 7 bases between the germline ends.

The chain carries TRBV7-8 and TRBJ1-1; 8 positions agree with TRBD1. From germline, CDR1 is SGHVS and CDR2 FQNEAQ. Germline trimming cut 3 bases from V and 5 bases from J; bases unmatched to any gene: 11. This CDR3 spans 16 amino acids. The CDR3 DNA sequence: TGTGCCAGCAGCTTTCCCTCTGGACAGGGAGGGACTGAAGCTTTCTTT. Protein sequence: CASSFPSGQGGTEAFF.

The chain recombines TRBV6-5 with TRBJ2-3, with D uncertain. Trimming left V 8 bases short and J 6 bases short, with 6 bases between. The CDR3 has 10 residues. The germline CDR1 and CDR2 sequences are MNHEY and SVGAGI. In DNA, the CDR3 is TGTGCCAGCCGTGGGGATACGCAGTATTTT. Encoded protein: CASRGDTQYF.

V is TRBV7-9 and J is TRBJ2-1, with TRBD1 as a possible D gene (5 bases). CDR1 is SEHNR, CDR2 FQNEAQ, per germline (reference sequence). CDR3 length: 16 amino acids. V lost 4 bases to trimming and J lost 9 bases, with 22 bases between them. The CDR3 DNA reads as TGTGCCAGCAGCTCAAGCCGCCCTCCGTGGCAGGGTGAGCAGTTCTTC. It yields the protein CASSSSRPPWQGEQFF. Drawing the rest from reference TRBV7-9 and TRBJ2-1, the complete variable domain is DTGVSQNPRHKITKRGQNVTFRCDPISEHNRLYWYRQTLGQGPEFLTYFQNEAQLEKSRLLSDRFSAERPKGSFSTLEIQRTEQGDSAMYLCASSSSRPPWQGEQFFGPGTRLTVL.

V usage is TRBV9 and J usage is TRBJ2-7; D not certain. In germline, CDR1 is SGDLS, CDR2 YYNGEE. Between the trimmed V and J ends, which lost 4 bases and 7 bases, there was a span of 15 bases. The length of the CDR3 is 13 residues. CDR3 bases: TGTGCCAGCAGCCCCCCTGGTTTGGGGGAGCAGTACTTC. Protein: CASSPPGLGEQYF.

This clone turned up a few times. This chain connects TRBV11-2 to TRBJ2-7; D ambiguous. With 4 bases removed from V and 0 bases from J, the gap between germline ends came to 1 base. CDR1 is SGHAT, CDR2 FQNNGV, per germline. The CDR3 extends over 11 amino acids. This CDR3 reads CASSSSYEQYF. The CDR3 nucleotides are TGTGCCAGCAGCTCCTCCTACGAGCAGTACTTC. Variable domain in full (rest from reference TRBV11-2 and TRBJ2-7): EAGVAQSPRYKIIEKRQSVAFWCNPISGHATLYWYQQILGQGPKLLIQFQNNGVVDDSQLPKDRFSAERLKGVDSTLKIQPAKLEDSAVYLCASSSSYEQYFGPGTRLTVT.

The CDR3: CASSLWGYTDTQYF. The CDR3 bases are TGTGCCAGCAGCTTGTGGGGGTATACAGATACGCAGTATTTT. This rearrangement joins TRBV5-6 to TRBJ2-3, with D perhaps given as TRBD1 or TRBD2 (5 bases each). The CDR3 spans 14 residues. The V end lost 1 base, the J end lost 3 bases, and 9 bases lay between the germline ends. The germline CDR1 and CDR2 sequences are SGHDT and YYEEEE.

This clone was detected only a few times. The chain has TRBV21-1 and TRBJ1-6; the D call in the table, TRBD1, was not verified against the DNA. TRBV21-1 constitutes a pseudogene. CDR3 size: 13 residues. The CDR3 here is CARQGDYNSPLHF. The CDR3 DNA sequence: TGTGCCAGACAGGGCGACTATAATTCACCCCTCCACTTT.

This clone was counted a few times. The J gene is TRBJ1-2, the V gene TRBV29-1; D is undetermined. Germline CDR1 SQVTM, CDR2 ANQGSEA. The V gene lost 3 bases and the J gene lost 8 bases, with 13 bases spanning the gap. This CDR3 contains 12 residues. DNA of the CDR3: TGCAGCGTTGACTCGAGCGTACGAGGCTACACCTTC. Translated: CSVDSSVRGYTF.

The V and J genes are TRBV30 and TRBJ1-2; a weak D match, TRBD1 (5 bases). The CDR3 loop spans 12 amino acids. Per germline, CDR1 GTSNPN and CDR2 SVGIG (reference sequence). The V gene lost 4 bases and the J gene lost 6 bases, with 12 bases spanning the gap. This CDR3 is CAWNGWDHGYTF. CDR3 bases: TGTGCCTGGAATGGATGGGACCATGGCTACACCTTC.

V usage is TRBV7-6 and J usage is TRBJ2-3; the match to TRBD1 covers 11 bases. Germline loops: CDR1 SGHVS, CDR2 FNYEAQ. The length of the CDR3 is 14 residues. The V gene end was trimmed by 4 bases and the J gene end by 6 bases; junction bases not matched to a gene: 3. CDR3 region: CASSYGQGADTQYF. CDR3 coding DNA: TGTGCCAGCAGCTACGGACAGGGGGCGGATACGCAGTATTTT.

The sample holds a few counts of this clone. V and J are TRBV10-2 and TRBJ1-1; D remains unclear. The CDR3 has 12 amino acids. CDR1 and CDR2 from the germline V gene are WSHSY and SAAADI. The V and J ends lost 7 bases and 5 bases respectively, with 11 bases between them. CDR3 region: CASKEIGTEAFF. CDR3 coding DNA: TGCGCCAGCAAAGAGATAGGGACTGAAGCTTTCTTT.

This chain connects TRBV30 to TRBJ2-7; D may be TRBD1 (6 bases). This CDR3 comprises 13 residues. V was pared by 3 bases and J by 4 bases, with 13 bases between. The germline V gene has CDR1 GTSNPN and CDR2 SVGIG (reference sequence). CDR3 sequence: CAWRADSAYEQYF. The CDR3 bases are TGTGCCTGGAGAGCGGACAGCGCTTACGAGCAGTACTTC. Combining the CDR3 with reference TRBV30 and TRBJ2-7 gives the whole variable domain SQTIHQWPATLVQPVGSPLSLECTVEGTSNPNLYWYRQAAGRGLQLLFYSVGIGQISSEVPQNLSASRPQDRQFILSSKKLLLSDSGFYLCAWRADSAYEQYFGPGTRLTVT.

The V call is TRBV29-1, the J call TRBJ2-1; 10 bases match TRBD2. Germline-derived CDR1 and CDR2 are SQVTM and ANQGSEA. The CDR3 loop spans 15 amino acids. J gave up 3 bases and V 7 bases, and 9 bases lay outside the gene matches. The chain's CDR3 is CSGDGLAENYNEQFF. The CDR3 region has the DNA TGCAGCGGAGACGGACTAGCGGAGAACTACAATGAGCAGTTCTTC.

The chain joins TRBV13 to TRBJ2-5; D is unresolved. Trimming cost V 5 bases and J 4 bases, with 11 bases left between them. The length of the CDR3 is 13 residues. The germline CDR1 and CDR2 sequences are PRHDT and FYEKMQ (reference sequence). CDR3 DNA sequence: TGTGCCAGCAGCCGAAGGAGCTCAGAGACCCAGTACTTC. It specifies CASSRRSSETQYF.

The chain uses TRBV29-1 and TRBJ1-1; D is unresolved. Trimming removed 5 bases at V and 3 bases at J, with 10 bases between. Germline CDR1 and CDR2: SQVTM and ANQGSEA. The CDR3 is 12 residues long. CDR3 nucleotides: TGCAGCGTTCGGTCGTGGGACACTGAAGCTTTCTTT. Its translation: CSVRSWDTEAFF. Drawing the rest from reference TRBV29-1 and TRBJ1-1, the complete variable domain is SAVISQKPSRDICQRGTSLTIQCQVDSQVTMMFWYRQQPGQSLTLIATANQGSEATYESGFVIDKFPISRPNLTFSTLTVSNMSPEDSSIYLCSVRSWDTEAFFGQGTRLTVV.